This T cell receptor (beta chain) was obtained from a study of T cells after yellow fever vaccination. Study-level information: The fractions with low cell numbers were processed using SMART-Seq v4 Ultra Low Input.

The study made its TCR cDNA through 5'RACE template switching. That step introduced a universal primer site along with UMIs. TCRdb called the 5' RACE reads again in MiXCR, with one record for every CDR3 protein. Of over 300,000 distinct CDR3 sequences listed, approximately 4% are singletons. The CDR3 totals 17 residues. The V end was cut by 5 bases, the J end by 0 bases, with 16 bases between. CDR1 is SEHNR and CDR2 is FQNEAQ in the germline V gene (reference sequence). This clonotype came up many times. The gene calls are TRBV7-9 and TRBJ2-2; D call uncertain. This clonotype was obtained from a man between 18 and 29 years old who received the YFV17D yellow fever vaccine. Sequences were derived from PBMCs, sampled 5 days after the yellow fever booster vaccination. The CDR3 coding sequence is TGTGCCAGCAGCCCGCCCCACTACGTCGCGAACACCGGGGAGCTGTTTTTT. It is translated as CASSPPHYVANTGELFF.